Shown below are 23 T cell receptor beta chains from a single sample sequenced in a study of cytomegalovirus exposure and HLA in healthy donors. The PCR employed 60 Vbeta primers together with 13 Jbeta primers. Here immunoSEQ multiplex PCR was the method, and the copy in TCRdb shows in-frame clones only, minus some. Of about 92,000 clones in the sample, about 85% were seen once. The sample comprised PBMCs. The receptors come from a girl aged 2 to 9 in good health and CMV-seropositive.

The gene calls are TRBV9 and TRBJ1-1, with 8 nucleotides matching TRBD1. With V trimmed by 3 bases and J by 6 bases, 7 bases remained unmatched. This CDR3 contains 14 residues. CDR1 SGDLS and CDR2 YYNGEE come from the germline V gene. The DNA of the CDR3 is TGTGCCAGCAGCGAAACAGGGGGGAGGGCTGAAGCTTTCTTT. Translating it yields CASSETGGRAEAFF.

V and J are TRBV6-5 and TRBJ2-7; D gene ambiguous. CDR3 size: 16 residues. Trimming removed 0 bases at V and 2 bases at J, with 14 bases between. From germline, CDR1 is MNHEY and CDR2 SVGAGI. The CDR3 spells CASSYSWQENTYEQYF. The CDR3 DNA sequence: TGTGCCAGCAGTTACTCGTGGCAGGAAAATACCTACGAGCAGTACTTC.

The chain is built from TRBV7-9 and TRBJ2-7; TRBD1 agrees at 7 bases. Germline lookup yields CDR1 SEHNR and CDR2 FQNEAQ (reference sequence). Trimming removed 2 bases from V and 3 bases from J; junction bases left unmatched: 1. The length of the CDR3 is 13 residues. The CDR3 DNA reads TGTGCCAGCAGCTTAACAGGGGACTACGAGCAGTACTTC. It yields the protein CASSLTGDYEQYF.

This chain joins TRBV2 and TRBJ1-5; 8 positions agree with TRBD1. Germline loops: CDR1 SNHLY, CDR2 FYNNEI. The junction had 8 bases not matched to a gene; V was cut back by 4 bases and J by 6 bases. The CDR3 runs 15 residues. CDR3 nucleotide sequence: TGTGCCAGCAGTGTTCTTTTGGACAGGGCTCAGCCCCAGCATTTT. It specifies CASSVLLDRAQPQHF.

The chain has TRBV11-2 and TRBJ1-1; maybe TRBD1 (6 bases). Trimming stripped 6 bases from V and 2 bases from J, with 13 bases between. The CDR3 runs 14 residues. In germline, CDR1 is SGHAT, CDR2 FQNNGV. The CDR3 bases are TGTGCCAGCAGTTCTCAGGGGTTTAACACTGAAGCTTTCTTT. Its protein product is CASSSQGFNTEAFF.

This chain connects TRBV4-2 to TRBJ2-1, with 13 bases identical to TRBD2. Trimming at V came to 9 bases and at J to 6 bases, leaving 5 bases not matched to a gene. This CDR3 has 14 residues. Germline assignment: CDR1 LGHNA and CDR2 YNFKEQ. The CDR3, as DNA: TGTGCCAGTCCACTAGCGGGAGGGCCCAATGAGCAGTTCTTC. It codes for CASPLAGGPNEQFF.

The chain combines TRBV4-3 with TRBJ2-1; 9 nucleotides match TRBD2. The V gene end was trimmed by 6 bases and the J gene end by 0 bases; junction bases not matched to a gene: 6. This CDR3 region has 16 residues. Germline CDR1 LGHNA, CDR2 YSLEER. As DNA, the CDR3 is TGCGCCAGCAGTTTGGAGCGGGAGGTCTCCTACAATGAGCAGTTCTTC. It specifies CASSLEREVSYNEQFF.

This chain joins TRBV9 and TRBJ2-7; the match to TRBD2 covers 8 bases. Germline V gene lookup returns CDR1 SGDLS and CDR2 YYNGEE. This CDR3 comprises 15 residues. Germline trimming cut 1 base from V and 4 bases from J; bases unmatched to any gene: 7. CDR3 sequence (DNA): TGTGCCAGCAGCGTACGAGGACTAGCTGATTACGAGCAGTACTTC. Translated: CASSVRGLADYEQYF.

The rearrangement uses TRBV5-6 and TRBJ1-1; D remains unclear. The CDR3 extends over 14 amino acids. Germline V gene data show CDR1 as SGHDT and CDR2 as YYEEEE. Trimming shortened V by 2 bases and J by 6 bases, and 14 bases separated the two germline ends. The CDR3 coding sequence is TGTGCCAGCAGCTTAGAGCTACCTTACCCTGAAGCTTTCTTT. Amino acids: CASSLELPYPEAFF.

V gene TRBV27 combines with J gene TRBJ2-3; 7 bases are shared with TRBD1. The CDR3 spans 14 residues. Germline V gives CDR1 MNHEY, CDR2 SMNVEV (reference sequence). Trimming at V came to 1 base and at J to 3 bases, leaving 1 base not matched to a gene. CDR3 sequence reads: CASSLCRGTDTQYF. The CDR3 coding sequence is TGTGCCAGCAGTTTATGCAGGGGGACAGATACGCAGTATTTT.

V is TRBV19 and J is TRBJ1-5; 8 bases align to TRBD1. The V and J ends lost 3 bases and 7 bases, in that order; junction bases with no gene match: 8. The CDR3 sequence is 15 residues long. The V gene's germline CDR1 is LNHDA and CDR2 SQIVND (reference sequence). The CDR3 nucleotides read TGTGCCAGTAGTATTAACGGGGCAGGGGGCCAGCCCCAGCATTTT. The encoded protein is CASSINGAGGQPQHF.

The chain is built from TRBV5-1 and TRBJ1-1; 7 bases are a match to TRBD1. Germline values: CDR1 SGHRS, CDR2 YFSETQ. V lost 2 bases to trimming and J lost 7 bases; unmatched junction nucleotides: 8. The CDR3 length is 14 residues. Here the CDR3 reads CASSFEGALSEAFF. For the CDR3, the DNA is TGCGCCAGCAGCTTTGAGGGGGCGCTCAGTGAAGCTTTCTTT. Drawing the rest from reference TRBV5-1 and TRBJ1-1, the complete variable domain is KAGVTQTPRYLIKTRGQQVTLSCSPISGHRSVSWYQQTPGQGLQFLFEYFSETQRNKGNFPGRFSGRQFSNSRSEMNVSTLELGDSALYLCASSFEGALSEAFFGQGTRLTVV.

This chain connects TRBV15 to TRBJ2-3; 10 positions agree with TRBD2. The V and J ends lost 3 bases and 1 base, in that order; junction bases with no gene match: 7. The germline V gene has CDR1 LNHNV and CDR2 YYDKDF (reference sequence). This CDR3 is 17 amino acids long. The CDR3 loop is CATSSVLAGVGTDTQYF. The CDR3 DNA follows: TGTGCCACCAGCAGCGTCCTAGCGGGAGTTGGCACAGATACGCAGTATTTT.

This sequence joins TRBV18 and TRBJ2-6; perhaps TRBD2 as D (5 bases). The germline CDR1 and CDR2 sequences are KGHSH and LQKENI. The CDR3 is 15 residues long. Trimming left V 3 bases short and J 4 bases short, with 10 bases between. The CDR3 DNA sequence: TGTGCCAGCTCACCCGCCGGGGTAGGGGCCAACGTCCTGACTTTC. It codes for CASSPAGVGANVLTF.

This rearrangement joins TRBV5-4 to TRBJ2-7; the match to TRBD2 covers 11 bases. This CDR3 is built from 14 residues. CDR1 and CDR2 from the germline V gene are SGHNT and YYREEE (reference sequence). With 4 bases clipped from V and 3 bases from J, the junction kept 3 bases outside the gene matches. CDR3 protein: CASSGTSGFYEQYF. DNA for the CDR3: TGTGCCAGCAGCGGGACTAGCGGATTCTACGAGCAGTACTTC.

The gene calls are TRBV12-2 and TRBJ2-3; the listed D gene, TRBD1, was not tested against the DNA. TRBV12-2 is a known pseudogene. The CDR3 is made up of 20 amino acids. The CDR3 bases are TGTGCAAGTCGCCCGATCCCGAGACAGGACAAGGGTAGTGGGTCAGATACGCAGTATTTT. As protein: CASRPIPRQDKGSGSDTQYF.

The chain employs TRBV11-2 and TRBJ2-5; D remains ambiguous. Germline assignment: CDR1 SGHAT and CDR2 FQNNGV. Trimming left V 5 bases short and J 5 bases short, with 18 bases between. The CDR3 covers 15 residues. The CDR3 bases are TGTGCCAGCAGCCAATTGGCGCCTATGGAGGAGACCCAGTACTTC. Its protein product is CASSQLAPMEETQYF.

The chain joins TRBV2 to TRBJ1-2; D might be TRBD1 (6 bases). Trimming took 6 bases from V and 7 from J, leaving 15 bases between them. The CDR3 totals 13 residues. CDR1 is SNHLY and CDR2 is FYNNEI in the germline V gene. CDR3 residues: CASSPEQGTGYTF. Written as DNA, the CDR3 is TGTGCCAGCAGCCCGGAGCAGGGGACTGGCTACACCTTC.

The rearrangement uses TRBV7-2 and TRBJ2-7; TRBD1 agrees at 7 bases. CDR1 and CDR2 from the germline V gene are SGHTA and FQGNSA. V gave up 5 bases and J gave up 4 bases; unmatched junction bases: 11. The CDR3 covers 15 residues. CDR3 coding DNA: TGTGCCAGCAGCATTAAATCGGGACAGAGTTACGAGCAGTACTTC. It codes for CASSIKSGQSYEQYF.

The chain couples TRBV7-2 to TRBJ1-1; tentatively, D is TRBD1 (5 bases). In germline, CDR1 is SGHTA, CDR2 FQGNSA. The CDR3 sequence is 13 residues long. V was shortened by 1 base and J by 3 bases, with 6 bases between the two germline ends. CDR3 bases: TGTGCCAGCAGCTTAGGACAGTACACTGAAGCTTTCTTT. This sequence encodes CASSLGQYTEAFF.

The V gene is TRBV5-1, the J gene TRBJ2-5; 7 nucleotides agree with TRBD1. Germline assignment: CDR1 SGHRS and CDR2 YFSETQ. V gave up 5 bases and J gave up 2 bases; unmatched junction bases: 3. The CDR3 has 13 residues. CDR3 region: CASRGQKQETQYF. The CDR3 DNA follows: TGCGCCAGCAGGGGACAGAAGCAAGAGACCCAGTACTTC. The variable domain in full, completed from reference TRBV5-1 and TRBJ2-5, reads KAGVTQTPRYLIKTRGQQVTLSCSPISGHRSVSWYQQTPGQGLQFLFEYFSETQRNKGNFPGRFSGRQFSNSRSEMNVSTLELGDSALYLCASRGQKQETQYFGPGTRLLVL.

This chain connects TRBV30 to TRBJ2-7; tentative D call: TRBD1 (6 bases). The V and J ends lost 4 bases and 5 bases respectively, with 15 bases between them. Germline CDR1 GTSNPN, CDR2 SVGIG (reference sequence). The CDR3 has 13 amino acids. Here the CDR3 DNA reads TGTGCCTGGAACCTACAGGGAACCCACGAGCAGTACTTC. Translated, it gives CAWNLQGTHEQYF.

This sequence joins TRBV5-1 and TRBJ2-1; maybe TRBD2 (6 bases). CDR1 and CDR2 from the germline V gene are SGHRS and YFSETQ. V was clipped by 4 bases and J by 2 bases, with 10 bases between them. The CDR3 extends over 14 amino acids. CDR3 nucleotide sequence: TGCGCCAGCAGCATCCGGGAGCCCTACAATGAGCAGTTCTTC. This sequence encodes CASSIREPYNEQFF.